This record covers a single TCR beta chain. This sample is drawn from a study of T cells in Graves' hyperthyroidism and ophthalmopathy. The CDR3 runs to 14 residues. Trimming stripped 3 bases from V and 0 bases from J, with 9 bases between. From germline, CDR1 is MRHNA and CDR2 SNTAGT. The source material, RNA transcripts, was used to amplify TCR beta CDR3 regions. An initial round of RT-PCR targeting the TCR CDR3 relied on the HTBI primer set. TCRdb analysed the multiplex PCR reads with MiXCR anew, one entry per CDR3 protein. The data show about 640,000 distinct CDR3 sequences, with around 21% seen just once and roughly a third held by the top ten. Disease duration was under 3 months in the ophthalmopathy patients, who also had a Clinical Activity Score of at least 3 and a NOSPECS grade of at least 4. The source of the PBMCs was less than 12 ml of fresh peripheral blood.

The sample consisted of blood. This clonotype originated in a young man with Graves' ophthalmopathy. V gene TRBV6-4 combines with J gene TRBJ2-7; D is perhaps TRBD2 (5 bases). CDR3 sequence: CASSEKRSSYEQYF. Written as DNA, the CDR3 is TGTGCCAGCAGTGAGAAGCGGAGCTCCTACGAGCAGTACTTC.